One sample yielded the 14 T cell receptor beta chains listed below, sequenced in a study of T cells in Graves' hyperthyroidism and ophthalmopathy. Researchers amplified the TCR beta CDR3 regions from RNA transcripts. Initially, a first-round RT-PCR of the TCR CDR3 employed the HTBI primer set. One entry per CDR3 protein, called by TCRdb with MiXCR from the multiplex PCR reads. The sample lists some 500,000 distinct CDR3 sequences, about 24% occurring once. Material for sequencing was blood. The receptors shown here come from a young woman with Graves' ophthalmopathy.

Only a few counts were recorded for this clonotype. The CDR3 is CAIRAMTGPNSGNTIYF. The CDR3 DNA is TGTGCCATCAGGGCGATGACAGGTCCCAACTCTGGAAACACCATATATTTT. This chain uses TRBV10-3 with TRBJ1-3; tentatively, D is TRBD1 (6 bases). This CDR3 comprises 17 residues. Trimming pared 6 bases from V and 0 bases from J, leaving 18 bases between. Germline CDR1 ENHRY, CDR2 SYGVKD.

This chain uses TRBV19 with TRBJ2-5, with D unclear. This CDR3 has 13 amino acids. V lost 4 bases and J lost 4, with 10 bases in between. CDR1 and CDR2 from the germline V gene are LNHDA and SQIVND (reference sequence). CDR3 loop: CASSSTDIETQYF. The CDR3 coding sequence is TGTGCCAGTAGTAGTACTGACATAGAGACCCAGTACTTC.

This clonotype was detected ten times or more. This chain uses TRBV2 with TRBJ1-1; possibly TRBD1 for D (6 bases). This CDR3 region has 14 residues. V shed 10 bases and J shed 5 bases, with 20 bases lying between them. Germline-derived CDR1 and CDR2 are SNHLY and FYNNEI. The CDR3 coding sequence is TGTGCCATCCCGGCGCGGCAGGGGAGTACTGAAGCTTTCTTT. It specifies CAIPARQGSTEAFF.

This clonotype was seen a handful of times. The chain employs TRBV28 and TRBJ2-2; D is unclear. In germline, CDR1 is MDHEN, CDR2 SYDVKM. The V end lost 7 bases, the J end lost 0 bases, and 12 bases lay between the germline ends. The CDR3 runs 15 residues. CDR3 nucleotide sequence: TGTGCCAGCAAAATGACTGGGCCGAACACCGGGGAGCTGTTTTTT. This codes for CASKMTGPNTGELFF.

This clonotype was observed many times. V gene TRBV6-5 combines with J gene TRBJ1-3; unclear D gene. Trimming took 7 bases from V and 0 from J, leaving 10 bases between them. Looked up from germline, CDR1 is MNHEY and CDR2 is SVGAGI. This CDR3 has 14 residues. CDR3 amino acids: CASTDQSSGNTIYF. For the CDR3, the DNA is TGTGCCAGCACCGATCAGAGCTCTGGAAACACCATATATTTT.

The chain couples TRBV5-1 to TRBJ2-7; D is perhaps TRBD2 (6 bases). Trimming removed 0 bases at V and 3 bases at J, with 10 bases between. Germline values: CDR1 SGHRS, CDR2 YFSETQ. The CDR3 consists of 14 residues. The CDR3 DNA reads TGCGCCAGCAGCTTGGAGCCGGGGGACTACGAGCAGTACTTC. This sequence encodes CASSLEPGDYEQYF.

Remarks on this clonotype: This may come from a read error, since a much larger clone is one base off. This chain connects TRBV6-2 or TRBV6-3 to TRBJ1-1; D is unresolved. CDR3 size: 11 residues. Per the germline V gene, CDR1 is MNHEY and CDR2 is SVGEGT. This CDR3 reads CASSNMVGDCF. The CDR3, as DNA: TGTGCCAGCAGTAACATGGTTGGTGACTGCTTT.

This clonotype has ten or more counts. The chain combines TRBV7-8 with TRBJ1-1, with a possible D match to TRBD1 (5 bases). The CDR3 length is 16 residues. Deletions cut 2 bases from V and 5 bases from J, with 18 bases between. Germline V lookup: CDR1 SGHVS, CDR2 FQNEAQ. In DNA, the CDR3 is TGTGCCAGCAGCTTACCTTATGGAGGGGCGGAAACTGAAGCTTTCTTT. Protein sequence: CASSLPYGGAETEAFF.

J is TRBJ1-2 and V is TRBV9; D may be TRBD1 (6 bases). Per germline, CDR1 SGDLS and CDR2 YYNGEE. This CDR3 spans 13 amino acids. V lost 2 bases and J 7 bases, leaving 12 bases between the germline ends. This CDR3 reads CASSVLSGAGYTF. The CDR3, as DNA: TGTGCCAGCAGCGTCCTCTCGGGGGCTGGCTACACCTTC.

This clonotype appeared a few times. The chain is built from TRBV6-1 and TRBJ1-5; no reliable D call. Germline V gives CDR1 MNHNS, CDR2 SASEGT. The CDR3 sequence is 15 residues long. V was pared by 0 bases and J by 4 bases, with 10 bases between. The CDR3 region has the DNA TGTGCCAGCAGTGAAGCGGTACGGCGAAATCAGCCCCAGCATTTT. Protein product: CASSEAVRRNQPQHF.

Concerning this clonotype: One end of the junction is discordant with germline, which a read error may explain. The chain couples TRBV6-2 or TRBV6-3 to TRBJ1-2; D is possibly TRBD1 (5 bases). This CDR3 is built from 11 residues. Germline V lookup: CDR1 MNHEY, CDR2 SVGEGT. The chain's CDR3 is CASSSSRTLSF. The CDR3 bases are TGTGCCAGCAGTTCTTCACGGACACTCTCCTTC.

The sample holds many counts of this clonotype. This CDR3 is CASSYSNPGQGDGNTIYF. CDR3 in DNA: TGTGCCAGCAGTTACTCGAATCCGGGACAGGGTGACGGAAACACCATATATTTT. V usage is TRBV6-2 or TRBV6-3 and J usage is TRBJ1-3; TRBD1 matches 9 bases. Unmatched junction bases numbered 10, after V lost 0 bases and J lost 4 bases. In germline, CDR1 is MNHEY, CDR2 SVGEGT. This CDR3 spans 18 amino acids.

The rearrangement uses TRBV5-1 and TRBJ2-5; 7 positions agree with TRBD2. V lost 0 bases and J lost 3; bases outside the gene matches: 5. This CDR3 contains 15 residues. Per the germline V gene, CDR1 is SGHRS and CDR2 is YFSETQ. The CDR3 coding sequence is TGCGCCAGCAGCTTGGCCGTGCTAGCGGAAGAGACCCAGTACTTC. Its protein is CASSLAVLAEETQYF.

In this sample, this clonotype turned up a few times. This chain joins TRBV20-1 and TRBJ2-5; TRBD1 might be the D (6 bases). The CDR3 totals 11 residues. V lost 0 bases to trimming and J lost 7 bases, with 6 bases between them. Germline values: CDR1 DFQATT, CDR2 SNEGSKA (reference sequence). The CDR3 protein is CSARDRGTQYF. The CDR3 bases are TGCAGTGCTAGAGACAGGGGGACCCAGTACTTC.